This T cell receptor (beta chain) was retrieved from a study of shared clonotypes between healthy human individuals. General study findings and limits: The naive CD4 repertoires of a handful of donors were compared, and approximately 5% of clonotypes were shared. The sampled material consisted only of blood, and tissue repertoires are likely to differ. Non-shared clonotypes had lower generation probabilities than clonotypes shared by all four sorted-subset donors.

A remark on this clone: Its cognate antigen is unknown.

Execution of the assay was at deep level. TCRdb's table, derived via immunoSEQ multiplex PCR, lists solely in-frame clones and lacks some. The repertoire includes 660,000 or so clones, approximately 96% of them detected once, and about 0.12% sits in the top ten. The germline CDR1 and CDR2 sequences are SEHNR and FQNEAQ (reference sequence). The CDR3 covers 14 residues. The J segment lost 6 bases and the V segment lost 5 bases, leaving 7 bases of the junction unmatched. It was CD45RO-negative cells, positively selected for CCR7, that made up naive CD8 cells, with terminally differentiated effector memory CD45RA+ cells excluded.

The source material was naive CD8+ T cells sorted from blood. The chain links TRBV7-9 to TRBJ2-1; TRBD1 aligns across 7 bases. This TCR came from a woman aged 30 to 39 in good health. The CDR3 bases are TGTGCCAGCAGCGCAGGGGGTTTGGTCAATGAGCAGTTCTTC. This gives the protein CASSAGGLVNEQFF. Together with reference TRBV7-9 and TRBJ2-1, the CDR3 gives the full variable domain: DTGVSQNPRHKITKRGQNVTFRCDPISEHNRLYWYRQTLGQGPEFLTYFQNEAQLEKSRLLSDRFSAERPKGSFSTLEIQRTEQGDSAMYLCASSAGGLVNEQFFGPGTRLTVL.